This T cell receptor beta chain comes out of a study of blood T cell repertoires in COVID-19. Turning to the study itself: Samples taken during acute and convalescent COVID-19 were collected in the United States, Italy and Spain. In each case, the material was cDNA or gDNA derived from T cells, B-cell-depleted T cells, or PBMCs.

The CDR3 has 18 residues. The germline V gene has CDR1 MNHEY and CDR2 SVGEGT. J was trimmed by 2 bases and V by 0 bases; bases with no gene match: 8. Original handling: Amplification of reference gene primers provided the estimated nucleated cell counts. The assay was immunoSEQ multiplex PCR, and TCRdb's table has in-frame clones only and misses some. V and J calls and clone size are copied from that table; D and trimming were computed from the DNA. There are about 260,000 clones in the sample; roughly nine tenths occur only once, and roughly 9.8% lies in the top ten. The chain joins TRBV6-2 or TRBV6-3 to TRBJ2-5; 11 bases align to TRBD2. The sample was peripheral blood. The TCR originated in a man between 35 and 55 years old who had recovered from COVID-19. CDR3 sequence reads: CASSYSEPSGGRQETQYF. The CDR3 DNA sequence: TGTGCCAGCAGTTACTCGGAACCTAGCGGGGGGCGTCAAGAGACCCAGTACTTC.